The source of this T cell receptor (beta chain) is a study of T cells in women clearing cervical HPV infection. Study context: Cases' blood sampling followed lesion detection by median roughly 150 days (90 to 200). Overall study findings and caveats: Cases and controls were distinguished at AUC approximately 0.8 by richness and V genes. Repertoire richness, not evenness, was significantly elevated in CIN3+ cases versus controls.

To note about this clone: Antigen: not known. Coverage ceases 3 residues before the CDR3 finishes, and the germline J gene fills in the end.

Trimming removed 4 bases from V and 7 bases from J, with 12 bases in between. The CDR3 contains 13 residues. Germline V gene lookup returns CDR1 SGHRS and CDR2 YFSETQ. TCRdb keeps only in-frame clones here, not all; method: immunoSEQ multiplex PCR. The sample holds 30,000 to 45,000 clones. HPV was found by MY09/MY11 PCR and dot-blot genotyping. This sequence originates from a woman between 18 and 75 years old with a cervical HPV16 infection that either progressed to CIN3+ or cleared (not recorded which). The chain employs TRBV5-1 and TRBJ2-1, with a tentative D call TRBD1 (5 bases). Material: blood buffy coat. The CDR3 here is CASSPVGHNEQFF. The sequenced CDR3 bases are TGCGCCAGCAGCCCGGTTGGACATAATGAG.